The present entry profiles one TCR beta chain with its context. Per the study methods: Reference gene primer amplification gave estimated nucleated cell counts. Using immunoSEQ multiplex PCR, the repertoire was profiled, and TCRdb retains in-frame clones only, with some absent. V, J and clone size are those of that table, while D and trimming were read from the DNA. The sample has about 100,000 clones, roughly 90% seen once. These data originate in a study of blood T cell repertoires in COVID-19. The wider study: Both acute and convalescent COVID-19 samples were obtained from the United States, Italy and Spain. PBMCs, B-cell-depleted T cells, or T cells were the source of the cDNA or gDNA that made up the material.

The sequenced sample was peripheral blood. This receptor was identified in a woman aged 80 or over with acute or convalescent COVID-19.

CDR3 in DNA: TGTGCCAGCAGCTTAAGGATGGAGGGTTTCGCTTTCTTT. Translation: CASSLRMEGFAFF. The rearrangement links TRBV7-2 to TRBJ1-1; unclear D gene. CDR1 SGHTA and CDR2 FQGNSA come from the germline V gene. The CDR3 spans 13 residues. V lost 2 bases, J lost 11 bases, and 15 bases lay in between.